What follows are 4 T cell receptor beta chains derived from one specimen sequenced in a study of identical twins. TCRdb ran MiXCR on the 5' RACE reads and lists one entry per CDR3 protein. There are around 450,000 distinct CDR3 sequences in the sample; approximately 14% occur only once, and approximately 0.52% lies in the top ten. These data were also reused for a study on yellow fever vaccine responses in identical twins.

The sequenced sample was CD4+ T cells sorted from blood. Receptors originate from a woman aged 18-30 years in good health.

The V gene is TRBV11-1, the J gene TRBJ2-5; D might be TRBD1 (6 bases). CDR3 length: 15 residues. The germline V gene has CDR1 SGHAT and CDR2 FQDESV (reference sequence). V dropped 2 bases and J dropped 2 bases, with 12 bases sitting between them. CDR3 region: CASSLRDTEQETQYF. CDR3 coding DNA: TGTGCCAGCAGCTTAAGGGACACGGAACAAGAGACCCAGTACTTC.

This clonotype was picked up a small number of times. This chain's CDR3 is CSARAGPGRAYNEQFF. In DNA, the CDR3 is TGCAGTGCTAGAGCTGGTCCCGGGAGGGCCTACAATGAGCAGTTCTTC. The J gene is TRBJ2-1, the V gene TRBV20-1, with 8 bases aligning to TRBD2. The CDR3 runs 16 residues. J was trimmed by 2 bases and V by 1 base; bases with no gene match: 7. Per the germline V gene, CDR1 is DFQATT and CDR2 is SNEGSKA (reference sequence).

This clonotype was counted ten times or more. The chain employs TRBV3-1 and TRBJ1-5, with D possibly TRBD1 on 6 matching bases. In germline, CDR1 is LGHDT, CDR2 YNNKEL (reference sequence). V was clipped by 1 base and J by 2 bases, with 9 bases between them. This CDR3 spans 15 amino acids. The CDR3 DNA sequence: TGTGCCAGCAGCCAAGGGAGGGGGGGCAATCAGCCCCAGCATTTT. This sequence encodes CASSQGRGGNQPQHF.

This chain joins TRBV5-1 and TRBJ2-7; the match to TRBD1 covers 7 bases. V lost 7 bases to trimming and J lost 2 bases; unmatched junction nucleotides: 9. The CDR3 runs to 14 residues. Germline-derived CDR1 and CDR2 are SGHRS and YFSETQ. The chain's CDR3 is CASAPRDSTYEQYF. The CDR3 coding sequence is TGCGCCAGCGCACCCCGGGACAGTACCTACGAGCAGTACTTC. The whole variable domain, remainder taken from reference TRBV5-1 and TRBJ2-7, is KAGVTQTPRYLIKTRGQQVTLSCSPISGHRSVSWYQQTPGQGLQFLFEYFSETQRNKGNFPGRFSGRQFSNSRSEMNVSTLELGDSALYLCASAPRDSTYEQYFGPGTRLTVT.